The rows below give T cell receptor beta chains drawn from one sample of a study of T-cell reconstitution after alpha-beta-depleted transplantation in children. MiXCR, applied by TCRdb to the PCR reads, yields one record per CDR3 protein. This sample has roughly 300,000 distinct CDR3 sequences, with around 9.6% found just once. The specimen was PBMCs from the stem cell graft donor, collected from the stem cell graft. The receptors here all came from a human donor who donated a stem cell graft to a child with SCID. CDR3s include the opening cysteine and the closing phenylalanine or tryptophan. D genes are given only for firm matches. Clone sizes are given selectively: once, few, many, or a class where the clone is expanded.

v_call,d_call,clone_size,j_call,cdr3_nt,cdr3_aa
TRBV5-1,TRBD2,many,TRBJ2-1,TGCGCCAGCAGCCTTGGTGGGACTAGGCAGGACAATGAGCAGTTCTTC,CASSLGGTRQDNEQFF
TRBV20-1,.,.,TRBJ1-4,TGCAGTGCTAGCACCGGGGGGGAAAAACTGTTTTTT,CSASTGGEKLFF
TRBV20-1,.,.,TRBJ1-4,TGCAGTGCCAAAGGTGTCGGAACAACTAATGAAAAACTGTTTTTT,CSAKGVGTTNEKLFF
TRBV6-5,.,.,TRBJ1-1,TGTGCCAGCAGTTACGTACAGACGAACACTGAAGCTTTCTTT,CASSYVQTNTEAFF
TRBV7-8,TRBD1,.,TRBJ1-4,TGTGCCGGGGGACAGGGTTTAGGTGAAAAACTGTTTTTT,CAGGQGLGEKLFF
TRBV12-3/TRBV12-4,TRBD2,.,TRBJ2-3,TGTGCCAGCAGTTTAGTCTCTAGCGGGACAGATACGCAGTATTTT,CASSLVSSGTDTQYF
TRBV29-1,TRBD1,many,TRBJ2-2,TGCAGCGTTGCCCAGGGGGCTAACACCGGGGAGCTGTTTTTT,CSVAQGANTGELFF
TRBV25-1,.,.,TRBJ1-2,TGTGCCAGCACCTACGCGGGGGATGGCTACACCTTC,CASTYAGDGYTF
TRBV7-9,.,.,TRBJ1-4,TGTGCCAGCAGCCCAGTGACGGTGGGGAGCCCTTCCGAAAAACTGTTTTTT,CASSPVTVGSPSEKLFF
TRBV20-1,.,few,TRBJ2-2,TGCAGTGCTAGAGATCAACAGAACACCGGGGAGCTGTTTTTT,CSARDQQNTGELFF
TRBV2,.,.,TRBJ1-2,TGTGCCAGCAGTAGCCCGGGGGCCGAGGGCTACACCTTC,CASSSPGAEGYTF
TRBV29-1,.,many,TRBJ2-2,TGCAGCGCAGGGATTCCGGACACCGGGGAGCTGTTTTTT,CSAGIPDTGELFF
TRBV20-1,.,.,TRBJ1-1,TGCAGTGCTTGGGACGGAGGGTTGGCCACTGAAGCTTTCTTT,CSAWDGGLATEAFF
TRBV3-1,.,few,TRBJ1-1,TGTGCCAGCAGCCAAGGGGCGGCTATGAACACTGAAGCTTTCTTT,CASSQGAAMNTEAFF
TRBV12-3/TRBV12-4,TRBD1,few,TRBJ2-7,TGTGCCAGCAGTTTAGATGGGGACAGGGTGGTCGAGCAGTACTTC,CASSLDGDRVVEQYF
TRBV5-1,.,few,TRBJ1-3,TGCGCCAGCAACAGCGGGACTTCTGGAAACACCATATATTTT,CASNSGTSGNTIYF
TRBV6-5,TRBD1,few,TRBJ2-7,TGTGCCAGCAGTTACGACAGGGGTTCGTCGTACGAGCAGTACTTC,CASSYDRGSSYEQYF
TRBV20-1,TRBD2,few,TRBJ2-7,TGCAGTGCTAGAATAGCGGGGGACTACGAGCAGTACTTC,CSARIAGDYEQYF
TRBV9,.,few,TRBJ1-4,TGTGCCAGCAGCGAAAACATACAGGATCGGGAAAAACTGTTTTTT,CASSENIQDREKLFF
TRBV20-1,.,.,TRBJ2-7,TGCAGTGCTTCCGGACCCTTTGACGAGCAGTACTTC,CSASGPFDEQYF
TRBV12-3/TRBV12-4,.,many,TRBJ2-7,TGTGCCAGCAGTTTGTCCGGCCCCTCTACCTACGAGCAGTACTTC,CASSLSGPSTYEQYF
TRBV9,.,many,TRBJ2-2,TGTGCCAGCAACCTGGGTGGTGGCGGGGAGCTGTTTTTT,CASNLGGGGELFF
TRBV15,.,.,TRBJ1-2,TGTGCCACCAGCAATAACATTGGGGGCTATGGCTACACCTTC,CATSNNIGGYGYTF
TRBV10-3,.,.,TRBJ1-1,TGTGCCATCAGTGCGGTAGACACGAACACTGAAGCTTTCTTT,CAISAVDTNTEAFF
TRBV5-1,.,.,TRBJ2-5,TGCGCCAGCAGCCCGAACCGCGGAGGGCAGACCCAAGAGACCCAGTACTTC,CASSPNRGGQTQETQYF
TRBV6-5,TRBD2,few,TRBJ2-5,TGTGCCAGCAGTTACTCGACTAGCGGGGAGACCCAGTACTTC,CASSYSTSGETQYF
TRBV12-3/TRBV12-4,TRBD1,.,TRBJ2-4,TGTGCCAGCAGTTTACGACAGGGGAACATTCAGTACTTC,CASSLRQGNIQYF
TRBV12-3/TRBV12-4,.,few,TRBJ1-1,TGTGCCAGCAGTTTTTTAGGGGGAGATGAAGCTTTCTTT,CASSFLGGDEAFF